The clone carrying this TCR beta chain was counted at least ten times. Antigen: not known. This record comes from a study of T cells in Graves' hyperthyroidism and ophthalmopathy. Study-wide results and limits: Peripheral blood also featured most of the thyroid clonotypes expanded above 0.001. A model using 13 V-J features told ophthalmopathy apart from stable hyperthyroidism.

CDR3 length: 12 amino acids. The V gene lost 2 bases and the J gene lost 8 bases, with 6 bases spanning the gap. From germline, CDR1 is ENHRY and CDR2 SYGVKD. Graves' hyperthyroidism without ophthalmopathy progression within 18 months was termed stable. Aged 18 to 65, the patients had hyperthyroidism that was newly diagnosed and had lasted under 2 months. Regions amplified from RNA transcripts were the TCR beta CDR3 regions. The HTBI primer set drove a first-round RT-PCR of the TCR CDR3. TCRdb re-called the multiplex PCR reads through MiXCR, storing one row per CDR3 protein. Among under 400,000 distinct CDR3 sequences listed, 13% were seen once.

Sequenced material: blood. This TCR came from a young woman with Graves' hyperthyroidism. The chain carries TRBV10-3 and TRBJ2-2; D unclear. The CDR3 loop reads CAISEALGELFF. The CDR3 DNA sequence: TGTGCCATCAGTGAGGCCCTGGGGGAGCTGTTTTTT.